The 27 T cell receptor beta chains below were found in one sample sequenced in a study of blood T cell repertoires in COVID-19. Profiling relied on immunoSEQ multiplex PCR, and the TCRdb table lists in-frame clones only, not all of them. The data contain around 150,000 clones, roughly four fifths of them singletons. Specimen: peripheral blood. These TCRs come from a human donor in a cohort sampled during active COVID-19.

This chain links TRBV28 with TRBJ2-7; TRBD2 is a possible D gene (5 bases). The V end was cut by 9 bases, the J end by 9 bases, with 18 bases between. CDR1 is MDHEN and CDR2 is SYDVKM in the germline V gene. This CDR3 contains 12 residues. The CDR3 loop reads CASTDGGRRQYF. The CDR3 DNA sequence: TGTGCCAGTACGGACGGAGGACGAAGGCAGTACTTC.

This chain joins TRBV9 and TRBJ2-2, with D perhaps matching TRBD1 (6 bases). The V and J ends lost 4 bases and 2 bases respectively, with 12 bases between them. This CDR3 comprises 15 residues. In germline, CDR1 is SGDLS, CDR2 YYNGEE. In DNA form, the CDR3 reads TGTGCCAGCAGCTTGGGACAACTAAACACCGGGGAGCTGTTTTTT. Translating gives CASSLGQLNTGELFF.

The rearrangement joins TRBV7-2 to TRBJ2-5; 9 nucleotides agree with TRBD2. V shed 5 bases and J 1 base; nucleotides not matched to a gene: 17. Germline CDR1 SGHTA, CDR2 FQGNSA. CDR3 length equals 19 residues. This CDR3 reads CASSTLAGANRYTQETQYF. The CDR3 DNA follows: TGTGCCAGCAGCACCTTAGCGGGGGCAAACCGTTATACCCAAGAGACCCAGTACTTC. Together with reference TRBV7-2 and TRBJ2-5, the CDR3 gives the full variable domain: GAGVSQSPSNKVTEKGKDVELRCDPISGHTALYWYRQSLGQGLEFLIYFQGNSAPDKSGLPSDRFSAERTGGSVSTLTIQRTQQEDSAVYLCASSTLAGANRYTQETQYFGPGTRLLVL.

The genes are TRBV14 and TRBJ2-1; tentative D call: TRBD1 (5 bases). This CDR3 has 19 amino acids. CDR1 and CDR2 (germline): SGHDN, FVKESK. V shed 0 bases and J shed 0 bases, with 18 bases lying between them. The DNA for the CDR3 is TGTGCCAGCAGCCAAGATTCGACAGACCAAAGGAGCTCCTACAATGAGCAGTTCTTC. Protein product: CASSQDSTDQRSSYNEQFF.

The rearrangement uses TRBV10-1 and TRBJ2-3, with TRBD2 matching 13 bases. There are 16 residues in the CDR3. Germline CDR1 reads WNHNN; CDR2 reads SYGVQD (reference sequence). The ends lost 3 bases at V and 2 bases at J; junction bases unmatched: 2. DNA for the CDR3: TGCGCCAGCAGTGAAGGACTAGCGGGAGTCACAGATACGCAGTATTTT. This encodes CASSEGLAGVTDTQYF.

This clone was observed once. DNA of the CDR3: TGTGCCAGCAGCTTAGGACGGCGGGAGACAGATACGCAGTATTTT. Its protein product is CASSLGRRETDTQYF. The genes are TRBV7-6 and TRBJ2-3, with 7 bases identical to TRBD2. The V segment lost 1 base and the J segment 3 bases; nucleotides outside the gene matches: 4. In germline, CDR1 is SGHVS, CDR2 FNYEAQ. The CDR3 covers 15 residues.

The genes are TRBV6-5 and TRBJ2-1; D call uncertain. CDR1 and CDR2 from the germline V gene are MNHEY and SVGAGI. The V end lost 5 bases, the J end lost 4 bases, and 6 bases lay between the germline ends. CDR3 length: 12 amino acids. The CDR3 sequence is CASSRDYNEQFF. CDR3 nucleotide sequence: TGTGCCAGCAGTAGAGATTACAATGAGCAGTTCTTC.

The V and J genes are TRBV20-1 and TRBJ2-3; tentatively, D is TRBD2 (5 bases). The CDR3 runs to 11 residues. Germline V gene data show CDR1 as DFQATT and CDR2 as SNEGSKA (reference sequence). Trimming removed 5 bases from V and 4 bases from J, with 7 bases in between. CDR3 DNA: TGCAGTGCTCCCGGGGCAGATACGCAGTATTTT. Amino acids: CSAPGADTQYF.

CDR3 coding DNA: TGTGCCAGCAGTCAGGACAGGGAAACAGATACGCAGTATTTT. Translation gives CASSQDRETDTQYF. The genes are TRBV27 and TRBJ2-3; 8 positions match TRBD1. This CDR3 has 14 amino acids. Trimming took 5 bases from V and 3 from J; bases not matched to a gene: 4. Germline V gene lookup returns CDR1 MNHEY and CDR2 SMNVEV (reference sequence).

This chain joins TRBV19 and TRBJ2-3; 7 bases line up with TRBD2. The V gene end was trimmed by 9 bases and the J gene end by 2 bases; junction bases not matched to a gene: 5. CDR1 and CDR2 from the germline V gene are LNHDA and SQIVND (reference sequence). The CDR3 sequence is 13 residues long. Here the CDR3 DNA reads TGTGCCAGCCAGAGCGGGAACACAGATACGCAGTATTTT. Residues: CASQSGNTDTQYF.

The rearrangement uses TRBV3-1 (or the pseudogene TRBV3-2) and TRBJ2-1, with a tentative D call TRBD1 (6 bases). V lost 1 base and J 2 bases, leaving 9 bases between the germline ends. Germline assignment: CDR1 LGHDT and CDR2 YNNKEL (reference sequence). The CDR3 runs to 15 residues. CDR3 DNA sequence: TGTGCCAGCAGCCAAGCCAGGGGCCCCTACAATGAGCAGTTCTTC. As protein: CASSQARGPYNEQFF.

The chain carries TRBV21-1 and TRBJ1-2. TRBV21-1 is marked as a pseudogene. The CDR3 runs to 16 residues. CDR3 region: CASSKSTGTTNYGYTF. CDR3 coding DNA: TGTGCCAGCAGCAAAAGTACTGGGACTACTAACTATGGCTACACCTTC.

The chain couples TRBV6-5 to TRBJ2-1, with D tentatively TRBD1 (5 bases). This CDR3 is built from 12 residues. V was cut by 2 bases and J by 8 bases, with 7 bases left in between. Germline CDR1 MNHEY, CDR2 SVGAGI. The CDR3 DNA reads TGTGCCAGCAGTTACAGGGGCCATGAGCAGTTCTTC. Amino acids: CASSYRGHEQFF.

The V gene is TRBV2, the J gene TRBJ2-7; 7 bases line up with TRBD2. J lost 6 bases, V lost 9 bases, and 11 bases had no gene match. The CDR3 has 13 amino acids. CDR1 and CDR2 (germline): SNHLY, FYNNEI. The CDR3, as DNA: TGTGCCAGGGGGGGGACTGCTGGGGCCGAGCAGTACTTC. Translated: CARGGTAGAEQYF.

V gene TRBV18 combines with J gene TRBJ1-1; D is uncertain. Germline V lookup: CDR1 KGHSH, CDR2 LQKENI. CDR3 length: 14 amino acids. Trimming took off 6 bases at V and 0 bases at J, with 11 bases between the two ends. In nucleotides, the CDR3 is TGTGCCAGCTCCCCCAGCGGCATGAACACTGAAGCTTTCTTT. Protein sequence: CASSPSGMNTEAFF.

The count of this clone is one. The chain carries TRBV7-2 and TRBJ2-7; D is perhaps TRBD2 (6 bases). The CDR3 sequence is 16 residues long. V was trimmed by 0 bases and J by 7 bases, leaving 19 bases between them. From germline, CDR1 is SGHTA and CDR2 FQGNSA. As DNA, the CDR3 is TGTGCCAGCAGCTTAGCACCGGGAGCCAGCTTTTGGGAGCAGTACTTC. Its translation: CASSLAPGASFWEQYF. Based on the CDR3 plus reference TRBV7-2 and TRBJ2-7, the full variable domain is GAGVSQSPSNKVTEKGKDVELRCDPISGHTALYWYRQSLGQGLEFLIYFQGNSAPDKSGLPSDRFSAERTGGSVSTLTIQRTQQEDSAVYLCASSLAPGASFWEQYFGPGTRLTVT.

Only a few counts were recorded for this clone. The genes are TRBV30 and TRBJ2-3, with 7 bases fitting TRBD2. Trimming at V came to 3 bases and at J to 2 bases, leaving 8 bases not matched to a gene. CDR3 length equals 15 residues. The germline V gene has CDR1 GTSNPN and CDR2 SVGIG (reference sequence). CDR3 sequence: CAWRGGAYATDTQYF. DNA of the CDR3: TGTGCCTGGAGGGGAGGGGCTTATGCCACAGATACGCAGTATTTT.

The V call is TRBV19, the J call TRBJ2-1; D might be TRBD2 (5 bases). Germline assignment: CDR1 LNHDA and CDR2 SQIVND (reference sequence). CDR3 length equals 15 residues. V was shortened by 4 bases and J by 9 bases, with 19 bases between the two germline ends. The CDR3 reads CASSTSGIIVGEQFF. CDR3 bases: TGTGCCAGTAGTACATCGGGGATTATTGTGGGTGAGCAGTTCTTC.

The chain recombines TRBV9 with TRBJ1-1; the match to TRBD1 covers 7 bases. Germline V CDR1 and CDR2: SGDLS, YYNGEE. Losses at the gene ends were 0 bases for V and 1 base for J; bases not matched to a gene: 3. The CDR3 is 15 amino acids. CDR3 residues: CASSVETGRNTEAFF. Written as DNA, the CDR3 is TGTGCCAGCAGCGTAGAGACAGGGCGGAACACTGAAGCTTTCTTT. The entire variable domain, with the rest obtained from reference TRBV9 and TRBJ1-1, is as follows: DSGVTQTPKHLITATGQRVTLRCSPRSGDLSVYWYQQSLDQGLQFLIQYYNGEERAKGNILERFSAQQFPDLHSELNLSSLELGDSALYFCASSVETGRNTEAFFGQGTRLTVV.

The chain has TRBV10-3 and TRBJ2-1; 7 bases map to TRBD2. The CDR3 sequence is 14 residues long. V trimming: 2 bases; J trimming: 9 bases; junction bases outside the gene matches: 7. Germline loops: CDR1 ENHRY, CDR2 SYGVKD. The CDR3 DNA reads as TGTGCCATCAGTGAGGGTGCGGGGGTGGGTGAGCAGTTCTTC. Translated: CAISEGAGVGEQFF.

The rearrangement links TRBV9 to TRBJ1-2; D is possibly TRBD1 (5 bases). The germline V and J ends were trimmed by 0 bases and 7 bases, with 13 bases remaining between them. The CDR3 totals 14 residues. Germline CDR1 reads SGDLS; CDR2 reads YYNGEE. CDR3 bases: TGTGCCAGCAGCGTAGGGCCGGGGGGAAGTGGCTACACCTTC. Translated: CASSVGPGGSGYTF.

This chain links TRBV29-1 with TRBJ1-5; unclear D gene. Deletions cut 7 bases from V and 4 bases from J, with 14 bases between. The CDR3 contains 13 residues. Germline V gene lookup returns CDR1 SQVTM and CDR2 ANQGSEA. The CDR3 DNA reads TGCAGCGCCCAATTCAAAACTAATCAGCCCCAGCATTTT. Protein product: CSAQFKTNQPQHF.

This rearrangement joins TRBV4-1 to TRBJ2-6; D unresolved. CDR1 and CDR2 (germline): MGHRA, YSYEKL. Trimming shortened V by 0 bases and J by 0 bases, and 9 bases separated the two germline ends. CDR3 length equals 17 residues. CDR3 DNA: TGCGCCAGCAGCCAAGATGGCTCCGTCTCTGGGGCCAACGTCCTGACTTTC. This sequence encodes CASSQDGSVSGANVLTF.

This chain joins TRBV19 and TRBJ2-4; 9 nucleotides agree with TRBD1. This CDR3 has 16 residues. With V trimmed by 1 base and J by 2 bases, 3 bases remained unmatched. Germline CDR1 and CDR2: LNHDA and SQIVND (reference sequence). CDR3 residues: CASSIGTGATKNIQYF. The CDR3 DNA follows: TGTGCCAGTAGTATAGGGACAGGGGCTACCAAAAACATTCAGTACTTC. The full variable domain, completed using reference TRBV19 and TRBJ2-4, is DGGITQSPKYLFRKEGQNVTLSCEQNLNHDAMYWYRQDPGQGLRLIYYSQIVNDFQKGDIAEGYSVSREKKESFPLTVTSAQKNPTAFYLCASSIGTGATKNIQYFGAGTRLSVL.

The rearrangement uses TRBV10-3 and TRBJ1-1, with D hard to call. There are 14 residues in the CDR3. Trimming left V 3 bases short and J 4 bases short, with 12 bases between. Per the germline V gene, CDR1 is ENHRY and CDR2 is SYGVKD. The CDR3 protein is CAISDPRVATEAFF. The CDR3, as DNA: TGTGCCATCAGTGACCCGAGGGTGGCCACTGAAGCTTTCTTT.

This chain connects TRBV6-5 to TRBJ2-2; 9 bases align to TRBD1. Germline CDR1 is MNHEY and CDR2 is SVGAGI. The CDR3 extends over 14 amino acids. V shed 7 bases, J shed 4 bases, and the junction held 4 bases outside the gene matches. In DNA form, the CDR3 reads TGTGCCAGCAACGGACAGGGGAGCACCGGGGAGCTGTTTTTT. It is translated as CASNGQGSTGELFF.

In nucleotides, the CDR3 is TGTGCCAGCAGTTACTCTGAGTTTAGCATGGGGACCCAGTACTTC. Amino acids: CASSYSEFSMGTQYF. The rearrangement joins TRBV6-5 to TRBJ2-5; D gene ambiguous. Germline V gene data show CDR1 as MNHEY and CDR2 as SVGAGI. The length of the CDR3 is 15 residues. Trimming removed 0 bases from V and 7 bases from J, with 15 bases in between.